These 9 T cell receptor beta chains were all obtained from the same sample, sequenced in a study of T cells after yellow fever vaccination. Each CDR3 protein is one row after TCRdb ran MiXCR on the 5' RACE reads. The sample lists hundreds of thousands of distinct CDR3 sequences; roughly 22% were seen once. The sequenced sample was PBMCs, obtained around 3 weeks after the first yellow fever vaccination. The receptors originated from a man aged 18 to 30 who received the YFV17D yellow fever vaccine.

The rearrangement joins TRBV7-9 to TRBJ2-1; D could derive from TRBD1 or TRBD2 (6 bases each). V lost 2 bases and J lost 9, with 17 bases in between. The CDR3 consists of 15 residues. Germline V gene data show CDR1 as SEHNR and CDR2 as FQNEAQ (reference sequence). CDR3: CASSLRRRGVGEQFF. The CDR3 DNA reads as TGTGCCAGCAGCTTACGGAGAAGGGGGGTAGGTGAGCAGTTCTTC.

The chain combines TRBV6-5 with TRBJ2-2; tentatively, D is TRBD2 (6 bases). V lost 0 bases and J 5 bases, leaving 7 bases between the germline ends. Germline V gene lookup returns CDR1 MNHEY and CDR2 SVGAGI. This CDR3 has 14 residues. This chain's CDR3 is CASSYSGRTGELFF. The CDR3 DNA is TGTGCCAGCAGTTACTCGGGGAGGACCGGGGAGCTGTTTTTT.

The chain has TRBV19 and TRBJ1-1; D unresolved. Trimming stripped 2 bases from V and 2 bases from J, with 9 bases between. This CDR3 is built from 14 residues. Germline V gene data show CDR1 as LNHDA and CDR2 as SQIVND (reference sequence). CDR3 residues: CASSILSDNTEAFF. The CDR3 DNA reads as TGTGCCAGTAGTATATTATCAGACAACACTGAAGCTTTCTTT.

This clonotype is a singleton in its sample. V gene TRBV5-1 combines with J gene TRBJ1-4; possibly TRBD1 for D (5 bases). CDR3 length: 15 amino acids. In germline, CDR1 is SGHRS, CDR2 YFSETQ. The V gene lost 0 bases and the J gene lost 8 bases, with 14 bases spanning the gap. The CDR3 DNA reads as TGCGCCAGCAGCTTGGAAGGGGTGCCGGGGGAAAAACTGTTTTTT. This codes for CASSLEGVPGEKLFF.

The chain recombines TRBV9 with TRBJ1-5; D possibly corresponds to TRBD1 (6 bases). This CDR3 comprises 15 residues. Trimming shortened V by 3 bases and J by 1 base, and 11 bases separated the two germline ends. Germline loops: CDR1 SGDLS, CDR2 YYNGEE. Written as DNA, the CDR3 is TGTGCCAGCAGCGCAGGGGTCTCGAGCAATCAGCCCCAGCATTTT. Residues: CASSAGVSSNQPQHF.

In its sample, this clonotype was seen a few times. The gene calls are TRBV12-3 or TRBV12-4 and TRBJ2-1; D possibly uses TRBD1 or TRBD2 (5 bases each). This CDR3 contains 12 residues. With 7 bases removed from V and 4 bases from J, the gap between germline ends came to 8 bases. This chain's CDR3 is CASTGTYNEQFF. The CDR3 region has the DNA TGTGCCAGCACCGGGACGTACAATGAGCAGTTCTTC.

In this sample, this clonotype turned up many times. The V call is TRBV5-1, the J call TRBJ1-1; 7 bases map to TRBD1. CDR1 is SGHRS, CDR2 YFSETQ, per germline. The J segment lost 0 bases and the V segment lost 3 bases, leaving 2 bases of the junction unmatched. The CDR3 totals 14 residues. Written as DNA, the CDR3 is TGCGCCAGCAGCTGGGACAGCTTGAACACTGAAGCTTTCTTT. This translates into CASSWDSLNTEAFF.

This clonotype was recorded a few times. This chain connects TRBV5-1 to TRBJ2-4; 8 bases align to TRBD1. Germline assignment: CDR1 SGHRS and CDR2 YFSETQ. CDR3 size: 13 residues. J gave up 9 bases and V 5 bases, and 7 bases lay outside the gene matches. The CDR3 sequence: CASRPGQGGIQYF. DNA for the CDR3: TGCGCCAGCAGGCCAGGACAGGGTGGCATTCAGTACTTC. Supplemented by reference TRBV5-1 and TRBJ2-4, the full variable domain reads KAGVTQTPRYLIKTRGQQVTLSCSPISGHRSVSWYQQTPGQGLQFLFEYFSETQRNKGNFPGRFSGRQFSNSRSEMNVSTLELGDSALYLCASRPGQGGIQYFGAGTRLSVL.

This clonotype has a handful of counts. The J gene is TRBJ2-3, the V gene TRBV20-1; 12 bases align to TRBD2. Trimming at V came to 5 bases and at J to 3 bases, leaving 3 bases not matched to a gene. Germline V gene sequence: CDR1 DFQATT, CDR2 SNEGSKA (reference sequence). The CDR3 is 14 amino acids. This CDR3 is CSALTSGGTDTQYF. CDR3 bases: TGCAGTGCTTTAACTAGCGGGGGGACAGATACGCAGTATTTT.